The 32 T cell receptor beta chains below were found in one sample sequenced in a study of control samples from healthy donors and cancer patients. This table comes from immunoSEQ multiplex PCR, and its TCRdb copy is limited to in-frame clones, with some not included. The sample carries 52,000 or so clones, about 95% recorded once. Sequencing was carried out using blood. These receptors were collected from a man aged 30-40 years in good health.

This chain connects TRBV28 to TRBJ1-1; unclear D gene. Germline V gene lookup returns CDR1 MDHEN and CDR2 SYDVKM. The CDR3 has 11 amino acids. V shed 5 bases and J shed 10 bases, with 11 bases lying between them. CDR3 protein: CASSGGFGAFF. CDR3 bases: TGTGCCAGCAGTGGAGGCTTTGGAGCTTTCTTT.

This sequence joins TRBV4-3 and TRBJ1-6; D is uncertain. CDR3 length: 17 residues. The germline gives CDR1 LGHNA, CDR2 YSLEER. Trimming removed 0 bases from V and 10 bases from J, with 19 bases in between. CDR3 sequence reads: CASSQDTVSPLRSPLHF. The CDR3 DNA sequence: TGCGCCAGCAGCCAAGACACGGTCAGCCCCTTGAGGTCACCCCTCCACTTT.

The CDR3 spells CASSQYPGQAYEQYF. For the CDR3, the DNA is TGTGCCAGCAGCCAATATCCCGGACAGGCCTACGAGCAGTACTTC. V and J are TRBV27 and TRBJ2-7, with TRBD1 matching 7 bases. After removal of 6 bases from V and 2 bases from J, the junction contained 10 bases not matched to a gene. The CDR3 runs to 15 residues. The germline V gene has CDR1 MNHEY and CDR2 SMNVEV (reference sequence).

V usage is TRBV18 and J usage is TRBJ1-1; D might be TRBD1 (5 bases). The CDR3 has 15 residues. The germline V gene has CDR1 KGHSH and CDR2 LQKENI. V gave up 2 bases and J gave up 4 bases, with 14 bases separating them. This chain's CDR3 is CASSPNEQAATEAFF. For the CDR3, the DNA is TGTGCCAGCTCACCAAACGAACAGGCGGCCACTGAAGCTTTCTTT.

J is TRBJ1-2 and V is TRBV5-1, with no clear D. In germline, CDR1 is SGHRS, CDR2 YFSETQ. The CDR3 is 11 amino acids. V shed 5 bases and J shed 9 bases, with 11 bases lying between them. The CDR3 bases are TGCGCCAGCAGGGCGCAGAGGAGCTACACCTTC. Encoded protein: CASRAQRSYTF.

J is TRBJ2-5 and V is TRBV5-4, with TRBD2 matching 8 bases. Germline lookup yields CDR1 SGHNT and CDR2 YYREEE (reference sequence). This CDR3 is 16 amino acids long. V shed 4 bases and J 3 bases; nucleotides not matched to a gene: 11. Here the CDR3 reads CASSVGLAGAKETQYF. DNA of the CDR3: TGTGCCAGCAGCGTTGGCCTAGCGGGCGCAAAAGAGACCCAGTACTTC.

The CDR3 region has the DNA TGCGCCAGCAGCTTATCAGGGGGTGAGCAGTTCTTC. Its translation is CASSLSGGEQFF. The chain recombines TRBV5-1 with TRBJ2-1; 7 bases align to TRBD1. CDR1 SGHRS and CDR2 YFSETQ come from the germline V gene. J gave up 9 bases and V 2 bases, and 2 bases lay outside the gene matches. The CDR3 is 12 residues long.

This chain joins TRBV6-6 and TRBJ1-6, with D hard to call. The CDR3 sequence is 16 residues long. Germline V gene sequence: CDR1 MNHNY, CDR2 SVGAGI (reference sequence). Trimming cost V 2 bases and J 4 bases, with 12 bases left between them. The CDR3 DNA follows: TGTGCCAGCAGTTACGGGAGGGCCTTATATAATTCACCCCTCCACTTT. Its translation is CASSYGRALYNSPLHF.

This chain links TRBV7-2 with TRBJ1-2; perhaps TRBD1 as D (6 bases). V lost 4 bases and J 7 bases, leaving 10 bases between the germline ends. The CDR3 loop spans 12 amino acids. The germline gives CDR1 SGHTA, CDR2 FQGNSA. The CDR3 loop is CASSSDRSGYTF. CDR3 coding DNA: TGTGCCAGCAGCTCGGACAGATCTGGCTACACCTTC.

Here the CDR3 reads CASSYRQGSYGYTF. The CDR3 DNA reads TGTGCCAGCAGTTATCGACAGGGATCCTATGGCTACACCTTC. This rearrangement joins TRBV6-6 to TRBJ1-2; 7 bases line up with TRBD1. This CDR3 is built from 14 residues. Losses at the gene ends were 3 bases for V and 4 bases for J; bases not matched to a gene: 5. In germline, CDR1 is MNHNY, CDR2 SVGAGI (reference sequence).

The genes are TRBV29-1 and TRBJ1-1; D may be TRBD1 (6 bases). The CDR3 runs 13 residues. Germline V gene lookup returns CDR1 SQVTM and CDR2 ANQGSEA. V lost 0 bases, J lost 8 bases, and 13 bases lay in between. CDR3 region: CSVEDRTGAEAFF. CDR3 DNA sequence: TGCAGCGTTGAAGATCGGACGGGGGCCGAAGCTTTCTTT.

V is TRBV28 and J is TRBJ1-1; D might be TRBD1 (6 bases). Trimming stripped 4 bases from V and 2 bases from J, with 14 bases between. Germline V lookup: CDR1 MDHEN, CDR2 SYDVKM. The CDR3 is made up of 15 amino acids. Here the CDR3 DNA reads TGTGCCAGCAGTTGGGGGGGCAGGGTAAACACTGAAGCTTTCTTT. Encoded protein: CASSWGGRVNTEAFF.

CDR3 sequence (DNA): TGCGCCAGCAGCTTTCGTAATGAGCAGTTCTTC. It translates to CASSFRNEQFF. This rearrangement joins TRBV5-1 to TRBJ2-1; no definite D call. This CDR3 has 11 residues. V was clipped by 2 bases and J by 7 bases, with 4 bases between them. CDR1 SGHRS and CDR2 YFSETQ come from the germline V gene.

The CDR3 nucleotides are TGTGCCAGCAGTTTAGGTTTAGGTAGGACGGGACTAGCTCTCACCGAGCAGTACTTC. Translating gives CASSLGLGRTGLALTEQYF. The V and J genes are TRBV27 and TRBJ2-7; the match to TRBD2 covers 9 bases. V was clipped by 2 bases and J by 6 bases; unmatched bases: 20. The CDR3 sequence is 19 residues long. Germline CDR1 and CDR2: MNHEY and SMNVEV (reference sequence).

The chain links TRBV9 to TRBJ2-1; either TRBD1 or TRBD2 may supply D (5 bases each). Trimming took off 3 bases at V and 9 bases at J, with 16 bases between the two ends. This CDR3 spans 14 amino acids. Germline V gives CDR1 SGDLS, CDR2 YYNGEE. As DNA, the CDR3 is TGTGCCAGCAGCGGGGGACGATTCCGGGGTGAGCAGTTCTTC. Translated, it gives CASSGGRFRGEQFF.

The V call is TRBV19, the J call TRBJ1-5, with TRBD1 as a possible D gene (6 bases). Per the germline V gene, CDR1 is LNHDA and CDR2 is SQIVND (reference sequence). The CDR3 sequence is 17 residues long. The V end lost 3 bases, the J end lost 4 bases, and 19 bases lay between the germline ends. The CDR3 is CASSMGWTEYGNQPQHF. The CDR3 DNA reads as TGTGCCAGTAGTATGGGGTGGACAGAATATGGGAATCAGCCCCAGCATTTT.

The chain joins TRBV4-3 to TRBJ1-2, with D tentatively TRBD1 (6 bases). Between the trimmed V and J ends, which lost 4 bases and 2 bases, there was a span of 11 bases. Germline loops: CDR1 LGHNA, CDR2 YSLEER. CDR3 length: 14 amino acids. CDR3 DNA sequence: TGCGCCAGCAGCCCTGACAGGCGAAACTATGGCTACACCTTC. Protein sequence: CASSPDRRNYGYTF.

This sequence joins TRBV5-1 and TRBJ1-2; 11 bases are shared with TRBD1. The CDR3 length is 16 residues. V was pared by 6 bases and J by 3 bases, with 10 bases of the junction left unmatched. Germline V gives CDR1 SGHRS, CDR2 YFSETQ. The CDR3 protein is CASNPYGTGGDYGYTF. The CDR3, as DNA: TGCGCCAGCAACCCCTACGGGACAGGGGGAGACTATGGCTACACCTTC. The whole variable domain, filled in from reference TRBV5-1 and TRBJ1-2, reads KAGVTQTPRYLIKTRGQQVTLSCSPISGHRSVSWYQQTPGQGLQFLFEYFSETQRNKGNFPGRFSGRQFSNSRSEMNVSTLELGDSALYLCASNPYGTGGDYGYTFGSGTRLTVV.

CDR3 nucleotides: TGTGCCAGTACCCCCCGGGGTGTGGATCGGGACAATCAGCCCCAGCATTTT. Protein: CASTPRGVDRDNQPQHF. The J gene is TRBJ1-5, the V gene TRBV19; no clear D. CDR3 length: 17 amino acids. Trimming pared 7 bases from V and 3 bases from J, leaving 22 bases between. Per germline, CDR1 LNHDA and CDR2 SQIVND (reference sequence).

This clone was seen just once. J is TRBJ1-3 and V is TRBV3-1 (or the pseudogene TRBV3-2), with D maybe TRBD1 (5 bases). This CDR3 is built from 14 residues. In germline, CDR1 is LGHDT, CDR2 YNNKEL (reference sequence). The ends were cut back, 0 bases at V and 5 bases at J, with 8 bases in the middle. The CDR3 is CASSQEGPRNTIYF. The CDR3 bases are TGTGCCAGCAGCCAAGAGGGACCCAGAAACACCATATATTTT.

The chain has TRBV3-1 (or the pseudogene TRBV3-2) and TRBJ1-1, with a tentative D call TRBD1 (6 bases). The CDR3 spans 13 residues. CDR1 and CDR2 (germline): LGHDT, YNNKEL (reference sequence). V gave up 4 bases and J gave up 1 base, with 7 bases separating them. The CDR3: CASSRGQNTEAFF. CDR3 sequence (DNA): TGTGCCAGCAGCCGGGGACAGAACACTGAAGCTTTCTTT.

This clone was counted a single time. CDR3 nucleotide sequence: TGTGCCTGGAACCGGGCCAGTGGCGCCGGGGAGCTGTTTTTT. It encodes CAWNRASGAGELFF. The chain joins TRBV30 to TRBJ2-2; D uncertain. With 4 bases removed from V and 6 bases from J, the gap between germline ends came to 15 bases. Germline loops: CDR1 GTSNPN, CDR2 SVGIG (reference sequence). This CDR3 is built from 14 residues.

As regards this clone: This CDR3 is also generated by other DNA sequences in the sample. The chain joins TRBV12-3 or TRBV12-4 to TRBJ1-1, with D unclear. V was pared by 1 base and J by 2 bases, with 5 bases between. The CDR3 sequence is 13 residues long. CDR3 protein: CASSLGPNTEAFF. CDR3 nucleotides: TGTGCCAGCAGTTTAGGCCCTAACACTGAAGCTTTCTTT.

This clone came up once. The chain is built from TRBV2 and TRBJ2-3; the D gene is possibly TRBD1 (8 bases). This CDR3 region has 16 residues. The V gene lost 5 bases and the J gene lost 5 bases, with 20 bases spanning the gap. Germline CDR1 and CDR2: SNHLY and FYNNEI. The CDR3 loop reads CASSPRTGRAGDTQYF. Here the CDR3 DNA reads TGTGCCAGCAGTCCCAGGACAGGGAGGGCAGGAGATACGCAGTATTTT.

CDR3 sequence (DNA): TGTGCCAGCAGCGTAGAACTCTCCACTGAAGCTTTCTTT. Translating it yields CASSVELSTEAFF. The gene calls are TRBV9 and TRBJ1-1; D remains ambiguous. The CDR3 has 13 residues. Per the germline V gene, CDR1 is SGDLS and CDR2 is YYNGEE. Trimming left V 0 bases short and J 4 bases short, with 7 bases between.

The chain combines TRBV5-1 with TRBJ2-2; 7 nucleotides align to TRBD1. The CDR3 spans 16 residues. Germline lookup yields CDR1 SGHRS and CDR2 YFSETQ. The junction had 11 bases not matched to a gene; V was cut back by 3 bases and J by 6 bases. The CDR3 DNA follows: TGCGCCAGCAGCTATACAGGGGCCGTAGGATCCGGGGAGCTGTTTTTT. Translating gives CASSYTGAVGSGELFF.

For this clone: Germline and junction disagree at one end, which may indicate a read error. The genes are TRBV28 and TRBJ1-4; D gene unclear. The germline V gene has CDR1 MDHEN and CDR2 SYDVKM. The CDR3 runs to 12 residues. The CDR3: CASSSPTSSSSF. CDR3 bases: TGTGCCAGCAGTTCCCCTACATCCTCCTCTTCTTTT.

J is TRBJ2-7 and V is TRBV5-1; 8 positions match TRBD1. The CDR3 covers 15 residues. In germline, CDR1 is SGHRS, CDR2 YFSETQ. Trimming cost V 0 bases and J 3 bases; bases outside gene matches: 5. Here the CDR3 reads CASSLGTGPVYEQYF. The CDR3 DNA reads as TGCGCCAGCAGCTTGGGGACAGGGCCCGTCTACGAGCAGTACTTC.

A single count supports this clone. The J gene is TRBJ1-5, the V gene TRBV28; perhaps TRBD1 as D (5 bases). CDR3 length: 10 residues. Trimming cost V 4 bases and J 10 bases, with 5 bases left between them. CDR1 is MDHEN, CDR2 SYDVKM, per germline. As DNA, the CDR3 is TGTGCCAGCAGTTGGGACCCCCAGCATTTT. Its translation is CASSWDPQHF.

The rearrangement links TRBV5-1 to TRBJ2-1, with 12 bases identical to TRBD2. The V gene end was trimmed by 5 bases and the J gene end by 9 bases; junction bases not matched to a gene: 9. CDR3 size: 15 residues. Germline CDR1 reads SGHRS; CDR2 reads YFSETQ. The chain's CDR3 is CASRDSSGRVAEQFF. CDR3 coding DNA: TGCGCCAGCAGGGACTCTAGCGGGAGGGTCGCTGAGCAGTTCTTC.

This CDR3 reads CASSPTLRRSEQYF. The CDR3 region has the DNA TGTGCCAGCAGCCCCACTTTAAGGAGGAGTGAGCAGTACTTC. This sequence joins TRBV14 and TRBJ2-7; a weak D match, TRBD2 (5 bases). V was clipped by 4 bases and J by 7 bases, with 17 bases between them. The CDR3 is 14 amino acids. Germline loops: CDR1 SGHDN, CDR2 FVKESK.

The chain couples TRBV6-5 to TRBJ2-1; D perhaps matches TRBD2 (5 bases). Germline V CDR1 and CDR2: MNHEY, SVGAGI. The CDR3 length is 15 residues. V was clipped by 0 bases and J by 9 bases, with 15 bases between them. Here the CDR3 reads CASSYSITGIGEQFF. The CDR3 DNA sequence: TGTGCCAGCAGTTACTCGATTACGGGGATAGGTGAGCAGTTCTTC.